This is a list of T cell receptor beta chains from one sample in a study of T cells in Graves' hyperthyroidism and ophthalmopathy. TCRdb re-derived calls from the multiplex PCR reads in MiXCR, one entry per CDR3 protein. The sample holds roughly 700,000 distinct CDR3 sequences, less than 15% seen once. The sequenced sample was blood. These receptors all come from a woman aged 18-29 years with Graves' hyperthyroidism. Each CDR3 is given with its conserved first and last residue. The D gene is left open where the match is weak. Clone size is shown for a subset of rows, as once, few, many or a class of expanded clone.

v_gene: TRBV7-9
abundance: many
j_gene: TRBJ2-7
d_gene: -
CDR3aa: CASSRRMSLHEQYF
CDR3nt: TGTGCCAGCAGCCGTCGGATGTCCCTCCACGAGCAGTACTTC

v_gene: TRBV7-9
abundance: many
j_gene: TRBJ1-5
d_gene: TRBD1
CDR3aa: CASSWGTGNSNQPQHF
CDR3nt: TGTGCCAGCAGCTGGGGGACAGGTAATAGCAATCAGCCCCAGCATTTT

v_gene: TRBV4-3
abundance: -
j_gene: TRBJ1-3
d_gene: -
CDR3aa: CASSQDGGGAGNTIYF
CDR3nt: TGCGCCAGCAGCCAAGATGGAGGGGGGGCGGGAAACACCATATATTTT

v_gene: TRBV24-1
abundance: -
j_gene: TRBJ1-6
d_gene: TRBD1
CDR3aa: CTTSAAGTANSPLHF
CDR3nt: TGTACCACCAGTGCCGCCGGGACAGCTAATTCACCCCTCCACTTT

v_gene: TRBV12-3/TRBV12-4
abundance: many
j_gene: TRBJ1-5
d_gene: -
CDR3aa: CASSPGSAGEPQHF
CDR3nt: TGTGCCAGCAGTCCCGGGAGCGCCGGGGAGCCCCAGCATTTT

v_gene: TRBV2
abundance: few
j_gene: TRBJ1-2
d_gene: -
CDR3aa: CASSAYGYGYTF
CDR3nt: TGTGCCAGCAGTGCTTATGGCTATGGCTACACCTTC

v_gene: TRBV10-3
abundance: few
j_gene: TRBJ2-3
d_gene: -
CDR3aa: CAISVKTLYLTDTQYF
CDR3nt: TGTGCCATCAGTGTAAAGACCCTTTATCTCACAGATACGCAGTATTTT

v_gene: TRBV30
abundance: many
j_gene: TRBJ2-7
d_gene: -
CDR3aa: CAWIAGAGEEQYF
CDR3nt: TGTGCCTGGATTGCAGGGGCAGGGGAAGAGCAGTACTTC

v_gene: TRBV18
abundance: many
j_gene: TRBJ2-1
d_gene: TRBD2
CDR3aa: CASSPALREGRFDEQFF
CDR3nt: TGTGCCAGCTCACCAGCTCTCCGGGAGGGCCGATTTGATGAGCAGTTCTTC

v_gene: TRBV5-1
abundance: many
j_gene: TRBJ2-7
d_gene: TRBD1
CDR3aa: CASSLTGTGGFYEQYF
CDR3nt: TGCGCCAGCAGTTTGACCGGGACAGGGGGCTTCTACGAGCAGTACTTC

v_gene: TRBV20-1
abundance: few
j_gene: TRBJ2-1
d_gene: -
CDR3aa: CSAAEYNEQFF
CDR3nt: TGCAGTGCTGCGGAGTACAATGAGCAGTTCTTC